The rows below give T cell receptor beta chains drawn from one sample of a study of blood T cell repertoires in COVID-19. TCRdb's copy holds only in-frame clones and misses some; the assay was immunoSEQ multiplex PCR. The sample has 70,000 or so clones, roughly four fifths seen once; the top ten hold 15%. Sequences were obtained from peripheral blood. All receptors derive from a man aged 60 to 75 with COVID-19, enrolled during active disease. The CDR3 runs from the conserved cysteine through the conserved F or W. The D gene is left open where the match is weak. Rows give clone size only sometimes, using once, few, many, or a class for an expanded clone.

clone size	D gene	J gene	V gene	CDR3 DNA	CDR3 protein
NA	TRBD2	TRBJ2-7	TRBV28	TGTGCCAGCAGTTTATCCGGCGGGGGGACCTACGAGCAGTACTTC	CASSLSGGGTYEQYF
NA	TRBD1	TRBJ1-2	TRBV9	TGTGCCAGCAGCGCAATGCAGGGGGCAGGTGGCTACACCTTC	CASSAMQGAGGYTF
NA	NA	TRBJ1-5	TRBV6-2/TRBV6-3	TGTGCCAGCAGCACCCACGGGGAAAGGCCCCAGCATTTT	CASSTHGERPQHF
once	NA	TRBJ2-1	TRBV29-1	TGCAGCGTTGAGAGGGAATATAATGAGCAGTTCTTC	CSVEREYNEQFF
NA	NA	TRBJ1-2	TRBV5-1	TGCGCCAGCAGCTATGGGGACACGAACTATGGCTACACCTTC	CASSYGDTNYGYTF
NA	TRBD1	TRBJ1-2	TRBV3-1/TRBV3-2	TGTGCCAGCAGCCAAAGGACAGGGGGCGTTGGCTACACCTTC	CASSQRTGGVGYTF
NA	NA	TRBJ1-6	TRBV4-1	TGCGCCAGCAGCCAAGGTGGGGGGATGTATAATTCACCCCTCCACTTT	CASSQGGGMYNSPLHF
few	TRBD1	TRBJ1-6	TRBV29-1	TGCAGCCATGACAGGGAGGATTCACCCCTCCACTTT	CSHDREDSPLHF
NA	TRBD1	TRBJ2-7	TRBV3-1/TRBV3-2	TGTGCCAGCAGCCACCGAACGACAGGGAACGAGCAGTACTTC	CASSHRTTGNEQYF
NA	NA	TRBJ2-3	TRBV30	TGTGCCTGGAGTGTTGGGCTAGCTTCAGATACGCAGTATTTT	CAWSVGLASDTQYF
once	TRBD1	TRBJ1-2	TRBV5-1	TGCGCCAGCAGGCCAGGGGGCGCGGACTATGGCTACACCTTC	CASRPGGADYGYTF
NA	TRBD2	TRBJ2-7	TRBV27	TGTGCCAGCAGGCAGGGACAGGGCCTAGCGGGAGGCCTGAGGGAGCAGTACTTC	CASRQGQGLAGGLREQYF
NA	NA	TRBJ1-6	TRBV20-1	TGCAGTGCCGGACCCCTCCACTTT	CSAGPLHF
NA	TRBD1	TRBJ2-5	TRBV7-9	TGTGCCAGCAGCTTAGGGTCAGGGGGCAAGGAGACCCAGTACTTC	CASSLGSGGKETQYF
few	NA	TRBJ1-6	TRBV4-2	TGTGCCAGCAGCCTCGGGAGGGTTTCACCCCTCCACTTT	CASSLGRVSPLHF
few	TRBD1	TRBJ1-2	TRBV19	TGTGCCAGTAGTATAGTTTCGACAGGGCCCTATGGCTACACCTTC	CASSIVSTGPYGYTF
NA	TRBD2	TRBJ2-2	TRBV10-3	TGTGCCATCAGTGAGGGCCAAACTAGCGGGGGCTCCAACACCGGGGAGCTGTTTTTT	CAISEGQTSGGSNTGELFF
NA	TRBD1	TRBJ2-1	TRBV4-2	TGTGCCAGCAGCCAAGCAGGACAGGGGTACAATGAGCAGTTCTTC	CASSQAGQGYNEQFF
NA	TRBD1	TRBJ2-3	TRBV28	TGTGCCAGCAGTCTCGGGACAGGGGCATATACGCAGTATTTT	CASSLGTGAYTQYF
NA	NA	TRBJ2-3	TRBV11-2	TGTGCCAGCAGCTACAACAGTCTCACAGATACGCAGTATTTT	CASSYNSLTDTQYF
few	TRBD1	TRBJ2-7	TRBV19	TGTGCCAGTAGTGATCGACAGGGGCACGAGCAGTACTTC	CASSDRQGHEQYF
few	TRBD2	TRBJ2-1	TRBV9	TGTGCCAGCAGCGATTATATAGGACTAGCGGATTACAATGAGCAGTTCTTC	CASSDYIGLADYNEQFF
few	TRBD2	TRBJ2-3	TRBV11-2	TGTGCCAGCAGCTATGGGGGGGCAGATACGCAGTATTTT	CASSYGGADTQYF
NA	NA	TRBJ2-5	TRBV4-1	TGCGCCAGCAGCCAATTTGGTGGCGAGACCCAGTACTTC	CASSQFGGETQYF
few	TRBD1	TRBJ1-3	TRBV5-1	TGCGCCAGCAGCGGGGGCAGGGGGCCGGGAGGAAACACCATATATTTT	CASSGGRGPGGNTIYF
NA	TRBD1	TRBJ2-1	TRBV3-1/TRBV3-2	TGTGCCAGCAGCCGGGACAGGGGTTACAATGAGCAGTTCTTC	CASSRDRGYNEQFF
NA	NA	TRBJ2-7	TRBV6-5	TGTGCCAGCAGAAAGGGACTCTTATACGAGCAGTACTTC	CASRKGLLYEQYF
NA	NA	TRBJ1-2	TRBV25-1	TGTGCCAGCAGTGTAATACAGCCCGGGAGGGCTCAAGGCTACACCTTC	CASSVIQPGRAQGYTF
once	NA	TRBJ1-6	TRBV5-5	TGTGCCAGCAGCCTCCGGGGAAGTTATAATTCACCCCTCCACTTT	CASSLRGSYNSPLHF
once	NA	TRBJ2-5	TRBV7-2	TGTGCCAGCAGCCAATACCGGGTGCAAGAGACCCAGTACTTC	CASSQYRVQETQYF
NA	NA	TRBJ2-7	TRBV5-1	TGCGCCAGCAGCTTTATCGGGAGAGGTTACGAGCAGTACTTC	CASSFIGRGYEQYF
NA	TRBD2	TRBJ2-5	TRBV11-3	TGTGCCAGCAGCGCCCCCGGGACTAGCGGCCAAGAGACCCAGTACTTC	CASSAPGTSGQETQYF
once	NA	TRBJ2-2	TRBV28	TGTGCCAGCAGTTTCGTTAACACCGGGGAGCTGTTTTTT	CASSFVNTGELFF
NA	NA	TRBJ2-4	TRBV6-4	TGTGCCAGCGCCGTGAGGGAAGCCAAAAACATTCAGTACTTC	CASAVREAKNIQYF
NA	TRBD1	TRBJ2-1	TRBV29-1	TGCAGCGTCGGGGACAGGGGTTTTCTTATAGAGCAGTTCTTC	CSVGDRGFLIEQFF
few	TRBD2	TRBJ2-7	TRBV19	TGTGCCAGTAGTTTTAGCCTAGCGGGTAACGAGCAGTACTTC	CASSFSLAGNEQYF
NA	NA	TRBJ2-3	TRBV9	TGTGCCAGCAGCCCCGTAGGCACAGATACGCAGTATTTT	CASSPVGTDTQYF
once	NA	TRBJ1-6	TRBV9	TGTGCCAGCAGCCCAACAGGGTTTCTAGGTTCACCCCTCCACTTT	CASSPTGFLGSPLHF
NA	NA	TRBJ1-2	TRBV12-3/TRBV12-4	TGTGCCAGCAGGGCCGGGAGCTATGGCTACACCTTC	CASRAGSYGYTF
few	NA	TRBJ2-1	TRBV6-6	TGTGCCAGCAAGGAGGACTCGAGCTCCTACAATGAGCAGTTCTTC	CASKEDSSSYNEQFF